The 4 T cell receptor beta chains in this list originate from one sample, sequenced in a study of blood T cell repertoires in COVID-19. The assay was immunoSEQ multiplex PCR, and TCRdb's table has in-frame clones only and misses some. The table has around 24,000 clones, 85% to 90% seen once; the top ten hold 7.5% to 8%. The sequenced sample consisted of peripheral blood. Receptor source: a human donor in a cohort sampled during active COVID-19.

The rearrangement joins TRBV27 to TRBJ2-3, with 12 bases lining up with TRBD2. Germline V gene data show CDR1 as MNHEY and CDR2 as SMNVEV (reference sequence). The CDR3 spans 16 residues. The V gene end was trimmed by 6 bases and the J gene end by 3 bases; junction bases not matched to a gene: 7. The CDR3 DNA reads TGTGCCAGCAGCCAACTAGCGGGAGGCCCAACAGATACGCAGTATTTT. It codes for CASSQLAGGPTDTQYF.

The chain combines TRBV7-2 with TRBJ2-1; 8 bases match TRBD2. The trim removed 1 base at V and 10 bases at J, leaving 6 bases unmatched. The CDR3 is 14 residues long. Germline V lookup: CDR1 SGHTA, CDR2 FQGNSA. CDR3: CASSLVGRAGEQFF. In DNA, the CDR3 is TGTGCCAGCAGCTTAGTCGGGAGGGCTGGGGAGCAGTTCTTC. The whole variable domain, remainder taken from reference TRBV7-2 and TRBJ2-1, is GAGVSQSPSNKVTEKGKDVELRCDPISGHTALYWYRQSLGQGLEFLIYFQGNSAPDKSGLPSDRFSAERTGGSVSTLTIQRTQQEDSAVYLCASSLVGRAGEQFFGPGTRLTVL.

J is TRBJ2-2 and V is TRBV5-1; D might be TRBD1 (5 bases). The CDR3 consists of 14 residues. The germline V gene has CDR1 SGHRS and CDR2 YFSETQ. Trimming shortened V by 2 bases and J by 3 bases, and 8 bases separated the two germline ends. The CDR3 region has the DNA TGCGCCAGCAGCTTCTCCAGGGACACCGGGGAGCTGTTTTTT. Translated: CASSFSRDTGELFF.

This chain uses TRBV9 with TRBJ2-5, with D maybe TRBD2 (5 bases). Germline assignment: CDR1 SGDLS and CDR2 YYNGEE. V was shortened by 2 bases and J by 0 bases, with 5 bases between the two germline ends. The CDR3 totals 13 residues. CDR3: CASSVSDQETQYF. In nucleotides, the CDR3 is TGTGCCAGCAGCGTTAGCGACCAAGAGACCCAGTACTTC.